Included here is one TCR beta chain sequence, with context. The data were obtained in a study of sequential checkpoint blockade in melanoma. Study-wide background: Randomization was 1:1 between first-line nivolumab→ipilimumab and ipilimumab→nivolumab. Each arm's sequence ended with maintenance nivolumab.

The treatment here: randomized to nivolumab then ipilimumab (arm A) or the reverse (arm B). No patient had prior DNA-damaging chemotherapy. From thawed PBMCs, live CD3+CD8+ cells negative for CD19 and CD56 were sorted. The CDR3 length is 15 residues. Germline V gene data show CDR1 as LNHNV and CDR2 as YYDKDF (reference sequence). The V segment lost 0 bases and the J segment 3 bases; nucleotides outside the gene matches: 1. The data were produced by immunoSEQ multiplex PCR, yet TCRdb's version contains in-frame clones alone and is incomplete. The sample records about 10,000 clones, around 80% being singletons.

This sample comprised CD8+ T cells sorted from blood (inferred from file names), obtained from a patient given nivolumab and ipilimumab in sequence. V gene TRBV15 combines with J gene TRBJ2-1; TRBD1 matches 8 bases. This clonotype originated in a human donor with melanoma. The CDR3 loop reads CATSREDRDYNEQFF. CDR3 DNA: TGTGCCACCAGCAGAGAGGACAGGGACTACAATGAGCAGTTCTTC.